This is a list of T cell receptor beta chains from one sample in a study of cytomegalovirus exposure and HLA in healthy donors. The protocol was immunoSEQ multiplex PCR, while the TCRdb copy is restricted to in-frame clones and leaves out a portion. The sample includes about 110,000 clones, approximately 79% of them seen just once. Sequenced material: PBMCs. These receptors were taken from a young man in good health and CMV-seropositive. Both conserved end residues are part of each CDR3. The D gene is left open where the match is weak. Clone size is shown for a subset of rows, as once, few, many or a class of expanded clone.

d_gene	abundance	v_gene	j_gene	CDR3nt	CDR3aa
-	-	TRBV7-9	TRBJ1-2	TGTGCCAGCAGCATTGATGGTGTTATGGGGGGAAACTATGGCTACACCTTC	CASSIDGVMGGNYGYTF
-	-	TRBV10-2	TRBJ1-1	TGCGCCAGCAGGGACAGCTGGGGGTCCACTGAAGCTTTCTTT	CASRDSWGSTEAFF
-	once	TRBV2	TRBJ1-5	TGTGCCAGCAGTGATACATGGCCTGGAGAGCCCCAGCATTTT	CASSDTWPGEPQHF
-	-	TRBV2	TRBJ1-1	TGTGCCAGCAGTGAAACAGGGCCTATGAACACTGAAGCTTTCTTT	CASSETGPMNTEAFF
TRBD1	-	TRBV6-1	TRBJ2-4	TGTGCCAGCACCGGACAGGTAGCCAAAAACATTCAGTACTTC	CASTGQVAKNIQYF
-	few	TRBV10-3	TRBJ1-1	TGTGCCATCACAGGACAGATGAACACTGAAGCTTTCTTT	CAITGQMNTEAFF
-	-	TRBV2	TRBJ1-1	TGTGCCAGCAGTACCGACAGGAACCTGAACACTGAAGCTTTCTTT	CASSTDRNLNTEAFF
-	-	TRBV5-1	TRBJ2-3	TGCGCCAGCAGCTTGGCCCCCAGGGTAATGGGTACGCAGTATTTT	CASSLAPRVMGTQYF
-	-	TRBV19	TRBJ2-3	TGTGCCAGTAGTATCCGGGTGGGAGCGGATACGCAGTATTTT	CASSIRVGADTQYF
TRBD1	-	TRBV7-6	TRBJ1-4	TGTGCCAGCAGCTTAGCGGCAGGGGGCCAAGAAAAACTGTTTTTT	CASSLAAGGQEKLFF
TRBD1	-	TRBV19	TRBJ2-1	TGTGCCAGTAGTATAGGACAGGGGACTGAGCAGTTCTTC	CASSIGQGTEQFF
TRBD1	-	TRBV5-1	TRBJ2-1	TGCGCCAGCAGCCCGCAGGGGGCCTCCTACAATGAGCAGTTCTTC	CASSPQGASYNEQFF
-	-	TRBV7-9	TRBJ1-4	TGTGCCAGCAGCCCAGGGGTCGGTGAAAAACTGTTTTTT	CASSPGVGEKLFF
-	-	TRBV7-9	TRBJ2-7	TGTGCCAGCAGCTTAGATCGGGGTTACGAGCAGTACTTC	CASSLDRGYEQYF
TRBD2	-	TRBV9	TRBJ2-1	TGTGCCAGCAGCGTAGCTCCGAGCGGGGGGACCTACAATGAGCAGTTCTTC	CASSVAPSGGTYNEQFF
-	-	TRBV5-1	TRBJ1-2	TGCGCCAGCAGCTTGCATGGCAGGGGCTATGGCTACACCTTC	CASSLHGRGYGYTF
-	-	TRBV25-1	TRBJ2-1	TGTGCCAGCAGCCACCGGGACAATGAGCAGTTCTTC	CASSHRDNEQFF
TRBD2	-	TRBV5-1	TRBJ2-1	TGCGCCAGCAGATGGGGGACTAGCGGTGTCGCGGAGCAGTTCTTC	CASRWGTSGVAEQFF
-	-	TRBV21-1	TRBJ1-5	TGTGCCAGCAGGCTTCACAGGGGATTGGGACAGCCCCAGCATTTT	CASRLHRGLGQPQHF
-	-	TRBV28	TRBJ2-7	TGTGCCAGCAGTGGACTTACAAGCCATTCCTACGAGCAGTACTTC	CASSGLTSHSYEQYF
TRBD2	-	TRBV2	TRBJ2-3	TGTGCCAGCAGGGGAGCGGGGGGAGGCGCAGATACGCAGTATTTT	CASRGAGGGADTQYF
TRBD1	-	TRBV4-1	TRBJ2-3	TGCGCCAGCGGGGACAGGGTCACAGATACGCAGTATTTT	CASGDRVTDTQYF
TRBD2	-	TRBV6-6	TRBJ2-7	TGTGCCAGCAGTTACTCGACGGGAGGTAGCTACGAGCAGTACTTC	CASSYSTGGSYEQYF
TRBD1	few	TRBV4-2	TRBJ1-2	TGTGCCAGCAGCCTCGCAGGGGGCTATGGCTACACCTTC	CASSLAGGYGYTF
TRBD1	-	TRBV7-9	TRBJ1-5	TGTGCCAGCAGCCCCGGGACAGGGAATCAGCCCCAGCATTTT	CASSPGTGNQPQHF
TRBD2	-	TRBV6-1	TRBJ2-1	TGTGCCAGCAGTGAACTAGCGGGCTCCTACAATGAGCAGTTCTTC	CASSELAGSYNEQFF
-	once	TRBV27	TRBJ1-2	TGTGCCAGCAGTTTTAGCAGAAACTATGGCTACACCTTC	CASSFSRNYGYTF
-	-	TRBV6-1	TRBJ2-7	TGTGCCAGCAGTGAGCGGTGGCAATTGGACGAGCAGTACTTC	CASSERWQLDEQYF
TRBD1	-	TRBV27	TRBJ1-1	TGTGCCAGCAGCTTCGCCGGACAGGGGGACACTGAAGCTTTCTTT	CASSFAGQGDTEAFF
-	once	TRBV7-2	TRBJ1-1	TGTGCCAGCAGCCGGAACACTGAAGCTTTCTTT	CASSRNTEAFF
TRBD2	-	TRBV5-1	TRBJ2-3	TGCGCCAGCCGGCCAAGCGGGGTTACAGATACGCAGTATTTT	CASRPSGVTDTQYF
-	-	TRBV5-4	TRBJ1-1	TGTGCCAGCAGCTTGAGCGGGTTGAACACTGAAGCTTTCTTT	CASSLSGLNTEAFF